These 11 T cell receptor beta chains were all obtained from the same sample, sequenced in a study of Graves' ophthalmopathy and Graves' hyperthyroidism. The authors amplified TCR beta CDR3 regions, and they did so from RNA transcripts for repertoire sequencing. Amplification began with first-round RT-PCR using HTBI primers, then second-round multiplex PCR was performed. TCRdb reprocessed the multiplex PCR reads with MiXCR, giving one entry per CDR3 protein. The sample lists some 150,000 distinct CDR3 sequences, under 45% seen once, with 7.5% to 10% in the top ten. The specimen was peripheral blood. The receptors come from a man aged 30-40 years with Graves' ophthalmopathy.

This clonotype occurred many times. The CDR3 here is CAWSGGAGANVLTF. As DNA, the CDR3 is TGTGCCTGGAGTGGGGGCGCTGGGGCCAACGTCCTGACTTTC. The chain joins TRBV30 to TRBJ2-6; a weak D match, TRBD1 (5 bases). Germline V gene data show CDR1 as GTSNPN and CDR2 as SVGIG (reference sequence). There are 14 residues in the CDR3. Trimming cost V 1 base and J 2 bases, with 6 bases left between them.

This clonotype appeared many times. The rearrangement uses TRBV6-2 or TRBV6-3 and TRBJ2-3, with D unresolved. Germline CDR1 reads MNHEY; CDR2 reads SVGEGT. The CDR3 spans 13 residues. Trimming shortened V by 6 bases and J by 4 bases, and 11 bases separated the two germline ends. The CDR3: CASSRRVADTQYF. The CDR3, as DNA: TGTGCCAGCAGCCGAAGGGTGGCAGATACGCAGTATTTT.

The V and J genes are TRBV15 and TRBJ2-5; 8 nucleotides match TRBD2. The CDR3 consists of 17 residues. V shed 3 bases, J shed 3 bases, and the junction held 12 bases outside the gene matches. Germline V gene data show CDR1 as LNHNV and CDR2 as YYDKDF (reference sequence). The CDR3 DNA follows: TGTGCCACCAGCAGGATAGGAGCGGGAGAGGCAGAAGAGACCCAGTACTTC. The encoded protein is CATSRIGAGEAEETQYF.

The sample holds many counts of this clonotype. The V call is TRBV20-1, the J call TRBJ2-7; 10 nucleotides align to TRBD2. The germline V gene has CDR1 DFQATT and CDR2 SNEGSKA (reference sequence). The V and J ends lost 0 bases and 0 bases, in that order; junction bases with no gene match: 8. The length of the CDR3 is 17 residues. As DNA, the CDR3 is TGCAGTGCTAGAGACCCCCTCCTAGCGGGAGTCTCCTACGAGCAGTACTTC. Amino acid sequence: CSARDPLLAGVSYEQYF.

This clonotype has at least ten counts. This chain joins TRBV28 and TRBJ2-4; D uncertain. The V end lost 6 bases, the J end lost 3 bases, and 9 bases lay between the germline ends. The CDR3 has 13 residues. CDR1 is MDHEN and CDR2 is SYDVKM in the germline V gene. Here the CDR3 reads CASRKTGKNIQYF. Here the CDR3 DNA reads TGTGCCAGCAGGAAGACTGGCAAAAACATTCAGTACTTC.

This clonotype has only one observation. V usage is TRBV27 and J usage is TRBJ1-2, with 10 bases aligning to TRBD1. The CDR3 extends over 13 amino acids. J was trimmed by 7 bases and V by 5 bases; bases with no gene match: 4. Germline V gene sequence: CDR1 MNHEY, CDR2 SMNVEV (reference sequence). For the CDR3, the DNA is TGTGCCAGCAGTAAGGGACAGGGGTTTGGCTACACCTTC. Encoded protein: CASSKGQGFGYTF.

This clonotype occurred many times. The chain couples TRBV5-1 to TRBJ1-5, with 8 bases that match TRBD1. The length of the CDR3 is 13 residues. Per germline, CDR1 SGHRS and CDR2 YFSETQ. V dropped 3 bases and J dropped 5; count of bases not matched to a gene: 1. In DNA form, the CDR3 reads TGCGCCAGCAGCTACAGGGGGGATCAGCCCCAGCATTTT. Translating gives CASSYRGDQPQHF. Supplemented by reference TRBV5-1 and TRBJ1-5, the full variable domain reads KAGVTQTPRYLIKTRGQQVTLSCSPISGHRSVSWYQQTPGQGLQFLFEYFSETQRNKGNFPGRFSGRQFSNSRSEMNVSTLELGDSALYLCASSYRGDQPQHFGDGTRLSIL.

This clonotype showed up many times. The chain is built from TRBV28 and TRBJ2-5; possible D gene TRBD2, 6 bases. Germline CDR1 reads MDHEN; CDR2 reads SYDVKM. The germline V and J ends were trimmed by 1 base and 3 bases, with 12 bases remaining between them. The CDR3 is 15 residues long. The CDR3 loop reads CASSLFAAGKETQYF. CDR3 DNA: TGTGCCAGCAGTTTATTTGCGGCGGGAAAAGAGACCCAGTACTTC.

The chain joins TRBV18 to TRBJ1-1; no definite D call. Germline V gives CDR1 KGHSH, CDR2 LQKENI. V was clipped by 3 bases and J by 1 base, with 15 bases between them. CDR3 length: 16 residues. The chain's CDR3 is CASSPRTRGWNTEAFF. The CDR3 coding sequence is TGTGCCAGCTCACCCAGGACCCGAGGGTGGAACACTGAAGCTTTCTTT. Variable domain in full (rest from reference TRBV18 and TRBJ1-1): NAGVMQNPRHLVRRRGQEARLRCSPMKGHSHVYWYRQLPEEGLKFMVYLQKENIIDESGMPKERFSAEFPKEGPSILRIQQVVRGDSAAYFCASSPRTRGWNTEAFFGQGTRLTVV.

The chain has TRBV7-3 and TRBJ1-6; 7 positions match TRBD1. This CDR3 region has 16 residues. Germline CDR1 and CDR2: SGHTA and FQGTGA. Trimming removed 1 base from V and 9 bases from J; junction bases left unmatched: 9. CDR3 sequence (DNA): TGTGCCAGCAGCTTAAGGGCAGGGGGTTCAACTTCACCCCTCCACTTT. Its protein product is CASSLRAGGSTSPLHF. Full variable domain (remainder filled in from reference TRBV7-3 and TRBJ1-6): GAGVSQTPSNKVTEKGKYVELRCDPISGHTALYWYRQSLGQGPEFLIYFQGTGAADDSGLPNDRFFAVRPEGSVSTLKIQRTERGDSAVYLCASSLRAGGSTSPLHFGNGTRLTVT.

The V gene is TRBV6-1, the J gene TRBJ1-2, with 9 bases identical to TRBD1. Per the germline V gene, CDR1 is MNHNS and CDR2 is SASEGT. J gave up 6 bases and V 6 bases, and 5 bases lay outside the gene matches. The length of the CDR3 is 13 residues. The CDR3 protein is CASRTDRGNGYTF. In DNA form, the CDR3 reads TGTGCCAGCAGAACGGACAGGGGAAATGGCTACACCTTC.